Sequencing of this TCR beta chain was carried out in a study of T cell responses to AZD1222 COVID-19 vaccine. Study outcomes and limitations: AZD1222 recipients seropositive at baseline numbered only five to seven. Spike-specific TCR depth and breadth grew after two AZD1222 doses.

Using immunoSEQ multiplex PCR, the repertoire was profiled, and TCRdb retains in-frame clones only, with some absent. Seen here are 100,000 to 150,000 clones, 89% observed once, and the top ten hold approximately 6.8%. As concerns this clone: Its specificity is unknown.

Looked up from germline, CDR1 is GTSNPN and CDR2 is SVGIG (reference sequence). CDR3 length: 13 amino acids. V lost 1 base to trimming and J lost 11 bases; unmatched junction nucleotides: 7. This receptor was taken from an adult in good health. This rearrangement joins TRBV30 to TRBJ1-4, with 7 bases identical to TRBD1. This specimen was peripheral blood, taken on day 0 of AZD1222 vaccination. The CDR3 coding sequence is TGTGCCTGGAGTGAGACAGGGACGAGGAAACTGTTTTTT. The encoded protein is CAWSETGTRKLFF.